This entry is about one T cell receptor beta chain. This entry comes from a study of blood T cell repertoires in COVID-19. As for the study in general: Italy, Spain and the United States were the sources of the convalescent and acute COVID-19 samples. PBMCs, B-cell-depleted T cells, or T cells provided the cDNA or gDNA that made up the material.

Per the study methods: Estimation of nucleated cell counts was performed using reference gene primer amplification. The table came from immunoSEQ multiplex PCR; TCRdb's copy has only in-frame clones and leaves some out. V and J calls and clone size follow that table, whereas D and trimming were derived from the DNA. The sample shows some 490,000 clones, 70% to 90% of them seen only once. The CDR3 length is 14 residues. Trimming at V came to 6 bases and at J to 6 bases, leaving 5 bases not matched to a gene. Germline-derived CDR1 and CDR2 are MNHEY and SVGAGI. Sample: peripheral blood. The clonotype originates from a human donor in a cohort sampled during active COVID-19. The rearrangement links TRBV6-5 to TRBJ2-2, with TRBD1 matching over 9 bases. This chain's CDR3 is CASRPGQGSGELFF. CDR3 DNA: TGTGCCAGCAGACCCGGACAGGGGTCCGGGGAGCTGTTTTTT.